Listed here are 2 T cell receptor beta chains from one sample, sequenced in a study of beta chain features in type 1 diabetes. Reverse transcription of all isolated RNA meant that expressed TCRB transcripts were sequenced. Data came from immunoSEQ multiplex PCR; TCRdb stores just in-frame clones and leaves some out. The table includes 250,000 to 350,000 clones, 11% to 15% detected once. Material: central memory CD4+ T cells from blood. These receptor sequences come from a man in his thirties or forties in good health.

This clone turned up a few times. A much more abundant neighbour one base away suggests this may be a read error. This same CDR3 is encoded by further DNA sequences in the sample. The CDR3 is CASSSDRGETQYF. In nucleotides, the CDR3 is TGTGCCAGCAGCTCAGACAGGGGAGAGACCCAGTACTTC. The rearrangement joins TRBV5-6 to TRBJ2-5; the match to TRBD1 covers 8 bases. The germline V gene encodes CDR1 SGHDT and CDR2 YYEEEE. There are 13 residues in the CDR3. V was clipped by 3 bases and J by 4 bases; unmatched bases: 2.

This clone was counted a few times. The chain links TRBV7-9 to TRBJ1-5; tentative D call: TRBD1 (6 bases). The ends were cut back, 3 bases at V and 7 bases at J, with 19 bases in the middle. In germline, CDR1 is SEHNR, CDR2 FQNEAQ (reference sequence). The CDR3 covers 16 residues. Here the CDR3 DNA reads TGTGCCAGCAGCTTGGGGCAGGGGACTTCAATCCAGCCCCAGCATTTT. It yields the protein CASSLGQGTSIQPQHF.